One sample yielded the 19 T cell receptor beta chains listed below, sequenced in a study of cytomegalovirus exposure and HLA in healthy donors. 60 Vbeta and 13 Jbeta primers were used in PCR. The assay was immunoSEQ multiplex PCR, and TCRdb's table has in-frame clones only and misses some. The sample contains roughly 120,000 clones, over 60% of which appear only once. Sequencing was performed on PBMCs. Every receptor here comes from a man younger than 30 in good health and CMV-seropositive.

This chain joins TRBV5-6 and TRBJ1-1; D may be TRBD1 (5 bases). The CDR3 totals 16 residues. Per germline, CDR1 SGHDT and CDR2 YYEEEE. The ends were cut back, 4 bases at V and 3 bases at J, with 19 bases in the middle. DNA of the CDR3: TGTGCCAGCAGCCCGGGCGGGGGTCGGTGGGACACTGAAGCTTTCTTT. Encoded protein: CASSPGGGRWDTEAFF.

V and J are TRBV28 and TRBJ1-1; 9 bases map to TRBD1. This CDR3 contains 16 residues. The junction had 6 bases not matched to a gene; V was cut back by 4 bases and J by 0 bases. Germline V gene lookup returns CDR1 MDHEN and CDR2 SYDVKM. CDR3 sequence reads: CASSSGTGSMNTEAFF. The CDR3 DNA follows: TGTGCCAGCAGTTCCGGGACAGGGAGCATGAACACTGAAGCTTTCTTT. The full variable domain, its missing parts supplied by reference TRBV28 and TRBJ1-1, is DVKVTQSSRYLVKRTGEKVFLECVQDMDHENMFWYRQDPGLGLRLIYFSYDVKMKEKGDIPEGYSVSREKKERFSLILESASTNQTSMYLCASSSGTGSMNTEAFFGQGTRLTVV.

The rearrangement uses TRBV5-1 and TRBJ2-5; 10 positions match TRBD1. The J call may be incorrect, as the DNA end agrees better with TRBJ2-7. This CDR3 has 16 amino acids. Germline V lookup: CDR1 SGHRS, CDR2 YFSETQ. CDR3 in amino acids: CASSPGTGDVYNEQYF. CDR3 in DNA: TGCGCCAGCAGCCCGGGGACAGGGGACGTCTACAACGAGCAGTACTTC.

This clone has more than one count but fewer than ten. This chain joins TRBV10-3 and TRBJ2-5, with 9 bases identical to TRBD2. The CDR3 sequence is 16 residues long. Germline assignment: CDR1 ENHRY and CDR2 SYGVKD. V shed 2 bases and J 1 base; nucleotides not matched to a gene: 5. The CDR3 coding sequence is TGTGCCATCAGTGAGCGCCTAGCGGGGATCCAAGAGACCCAGTACTTC. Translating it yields CAISERLAGIQETQYF.

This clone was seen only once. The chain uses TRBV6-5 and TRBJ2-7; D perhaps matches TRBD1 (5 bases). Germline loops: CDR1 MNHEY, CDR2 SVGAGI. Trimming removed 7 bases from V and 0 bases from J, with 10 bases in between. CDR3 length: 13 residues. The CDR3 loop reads CASKSGHSYEQYF. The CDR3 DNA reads TGTGCCAGCAAGTCCGGACACTCCTACGAGCAGTACTTC.

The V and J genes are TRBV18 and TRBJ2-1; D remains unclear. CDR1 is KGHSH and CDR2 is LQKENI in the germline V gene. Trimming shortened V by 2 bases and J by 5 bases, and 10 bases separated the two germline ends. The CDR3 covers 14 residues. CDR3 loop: CASSPGLEDNEQFF. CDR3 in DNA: TGTGCCAGCTCACCAGGTCTAGAGGACAATGAGCAGTTCTTC.

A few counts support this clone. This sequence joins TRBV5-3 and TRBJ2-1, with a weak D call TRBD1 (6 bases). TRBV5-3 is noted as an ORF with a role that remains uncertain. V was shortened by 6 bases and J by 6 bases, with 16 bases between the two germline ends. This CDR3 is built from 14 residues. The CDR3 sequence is CARIQGNSFNEQFF. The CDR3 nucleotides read TGTGCCAGAATTCAGGGGAACTCTTTCAATGAGCAGTTCTTC.

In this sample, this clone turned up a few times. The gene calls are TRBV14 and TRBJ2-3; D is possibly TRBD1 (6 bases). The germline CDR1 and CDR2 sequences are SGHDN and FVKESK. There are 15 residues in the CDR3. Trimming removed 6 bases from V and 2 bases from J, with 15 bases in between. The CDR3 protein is CASSRTVLLTDTQYF. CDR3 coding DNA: TGTGCCAGCAGTCGGACAGTTCTCCTCACAGATACGCAGTATTTT.

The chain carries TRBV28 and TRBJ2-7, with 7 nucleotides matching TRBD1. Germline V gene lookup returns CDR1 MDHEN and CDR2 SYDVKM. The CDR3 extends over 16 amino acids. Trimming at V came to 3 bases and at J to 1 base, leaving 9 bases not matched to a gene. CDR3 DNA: TGTGCCAGCAGTTTTCGGACAGGCGAGTCTTCCTACGAGCAGTACGTC. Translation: CASSFRTGESSYEQYV.

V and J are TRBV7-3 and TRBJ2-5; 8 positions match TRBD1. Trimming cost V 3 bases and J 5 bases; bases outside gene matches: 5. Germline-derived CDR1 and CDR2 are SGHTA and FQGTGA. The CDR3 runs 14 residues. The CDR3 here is CASSLSGGSETQYF. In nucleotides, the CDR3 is TGTGCCAGCAGCTTGTCAGGGGGCTCGGAGACCCAGTACTTC.

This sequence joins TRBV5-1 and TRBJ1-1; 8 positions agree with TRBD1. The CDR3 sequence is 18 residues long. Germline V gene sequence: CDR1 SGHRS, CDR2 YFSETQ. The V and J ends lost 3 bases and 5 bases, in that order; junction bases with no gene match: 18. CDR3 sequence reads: CASSSNLGGGQGRTEAFF. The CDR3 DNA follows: TGCGCCAGCAGCTCGAATCTTGGTGGCGGACAGGGAAGAACTGAAGCTTTCTTT. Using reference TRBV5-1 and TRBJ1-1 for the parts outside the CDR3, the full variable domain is KAGVTQTPRYLIKTRGQQVTLSCSPISGHRSVSWYQQTPGQGLQFLFEYFSETQRNKGNFPGRFSGRQFSNSRSEMNVSTLELGDSALYLCASSSNLGGGQGRTEAFFGQGTRLTVV.

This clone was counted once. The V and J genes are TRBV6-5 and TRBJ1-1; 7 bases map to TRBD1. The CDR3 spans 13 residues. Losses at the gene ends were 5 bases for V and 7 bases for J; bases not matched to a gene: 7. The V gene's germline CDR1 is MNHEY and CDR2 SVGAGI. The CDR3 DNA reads TGTGCCAGCAGTGTGACAGGGACGGGTGAAGCTTTCTTT. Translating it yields CASSVTGTGEAFF.

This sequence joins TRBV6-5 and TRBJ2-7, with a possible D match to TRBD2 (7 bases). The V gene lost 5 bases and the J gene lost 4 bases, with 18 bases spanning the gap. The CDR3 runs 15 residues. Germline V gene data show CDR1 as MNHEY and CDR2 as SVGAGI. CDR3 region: CASSSDRTSGYEQYV. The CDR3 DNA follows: TGTGCCAGCAGTAGTGACAGGACTAGTGGATACGAGCAGTACGTC.

CDR3: CASSFRAFEKLFF. In nucleotides, the CDR3 is TGTGCCAGCAGTTTCAGGGCTTTCGAAAAACTGTTTTTT. The chain uses TRBV27 and TRBJ1-4, with a possible D match to TRBD1 (5 bases). V dropped 3 bases and J dropped 8 bases, with 10 bases sitting between them. The length of the CDR3 is 13 residues. Germline-derived CDR1 and CDR2 are MNHEY and SMNVEV (reference sequence).

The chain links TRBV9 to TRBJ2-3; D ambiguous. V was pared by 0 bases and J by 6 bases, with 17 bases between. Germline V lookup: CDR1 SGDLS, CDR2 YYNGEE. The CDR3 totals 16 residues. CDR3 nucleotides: TGTGCCAGCAGCGTAGCCCCCCTACCATCCGGGGATACGCAGTATTTT. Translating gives CASSVAPLPSGDTQYF.

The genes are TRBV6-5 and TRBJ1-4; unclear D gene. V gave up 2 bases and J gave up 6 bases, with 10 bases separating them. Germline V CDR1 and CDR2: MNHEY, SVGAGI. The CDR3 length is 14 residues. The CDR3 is CASSYNRGDEKLFF. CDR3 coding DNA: TGTGCCAGCAGTTACAATCGGGGAGATGAAAAACTGTTTTTT.

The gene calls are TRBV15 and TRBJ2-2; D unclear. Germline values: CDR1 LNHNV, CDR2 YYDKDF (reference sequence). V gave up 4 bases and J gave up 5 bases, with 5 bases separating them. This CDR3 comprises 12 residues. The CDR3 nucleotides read TGTGCCACCAGCACCCTAACCGGGGAGCTGTTTTTT. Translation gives CATSTLTGELFF. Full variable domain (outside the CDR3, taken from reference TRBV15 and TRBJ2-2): DAMVIQNPRYQVTQFGKPVTLSCSQTLNHNVMYWYQQKSSQAPKLLFHYYDKDFNNEADTPDNFQSRRPNTSFCFLDIRSPGLGDTAMYLCATSTLTGELFFGEGSRLTVL.

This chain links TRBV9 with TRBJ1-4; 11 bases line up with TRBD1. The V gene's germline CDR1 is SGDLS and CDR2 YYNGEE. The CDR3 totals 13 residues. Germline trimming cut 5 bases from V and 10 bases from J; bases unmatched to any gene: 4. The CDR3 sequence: CASRVDRGRKLFF. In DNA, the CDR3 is TGTGCCAGCAGAGTGGACAGGGGGCGAAAACTGTTTTTT.

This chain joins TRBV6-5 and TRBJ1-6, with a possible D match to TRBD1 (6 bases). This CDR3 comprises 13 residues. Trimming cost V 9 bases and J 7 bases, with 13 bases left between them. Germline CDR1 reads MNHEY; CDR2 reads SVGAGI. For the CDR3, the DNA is TGTGCCAGTGGGACAACAGGGAATTCACCCCTCCACTTT. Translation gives CASGTTGNSPLHF.